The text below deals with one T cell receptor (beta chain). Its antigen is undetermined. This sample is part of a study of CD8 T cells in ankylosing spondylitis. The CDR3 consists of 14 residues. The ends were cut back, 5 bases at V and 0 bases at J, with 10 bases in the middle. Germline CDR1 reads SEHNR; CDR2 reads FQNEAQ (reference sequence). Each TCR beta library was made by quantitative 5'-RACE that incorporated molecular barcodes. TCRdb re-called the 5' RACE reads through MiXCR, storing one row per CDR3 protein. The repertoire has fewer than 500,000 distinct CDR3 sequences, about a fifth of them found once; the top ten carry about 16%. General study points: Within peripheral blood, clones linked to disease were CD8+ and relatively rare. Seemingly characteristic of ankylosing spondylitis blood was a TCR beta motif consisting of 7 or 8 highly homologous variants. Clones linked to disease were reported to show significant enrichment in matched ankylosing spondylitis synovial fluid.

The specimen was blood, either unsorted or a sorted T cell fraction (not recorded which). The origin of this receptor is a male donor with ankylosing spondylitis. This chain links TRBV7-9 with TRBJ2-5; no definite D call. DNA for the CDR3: TGTGCCAGCAGCCATCAAGGGTACCAAGAGACCCAGTACTTC. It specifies CASSHQGYQETQYF.